This T cell receptor beta chain was recorded in a study of blood T cell repertoires in COVID-19. Source study methods: By means of reference gene primer amplification, nucleated cell counts were estimated. Some clones are missing from TCRdb's copy, which holds only in-frame ones; the method was immunoSEQ multiplex PCR. V, J and clone size derive from that table, while D and trimming were established from the DNA sequence. Here the sample spans 200,000 to 250,000 clones, 75% to 90% being singletons. This receptor was identified in a man in his sixties who had recovered from COVID-19. Sequencing input: peripheral blood.

The CDR3 nucleotides read TGTGCCACTTACGAACCTACGTACAATGAGCAGTTCTTC. This gives the protein CATYEPTYNEQFF. The chain uses TRBV24-1 and TRBJ2-1, with D unclear. V gave up 10 bases and J gave up 4 bases, with 13 bases separating them. The germline V gene encodes CDR1 KGHDR and CDR2 SFDVKD. The CDR3 extends over 13 amino acids.